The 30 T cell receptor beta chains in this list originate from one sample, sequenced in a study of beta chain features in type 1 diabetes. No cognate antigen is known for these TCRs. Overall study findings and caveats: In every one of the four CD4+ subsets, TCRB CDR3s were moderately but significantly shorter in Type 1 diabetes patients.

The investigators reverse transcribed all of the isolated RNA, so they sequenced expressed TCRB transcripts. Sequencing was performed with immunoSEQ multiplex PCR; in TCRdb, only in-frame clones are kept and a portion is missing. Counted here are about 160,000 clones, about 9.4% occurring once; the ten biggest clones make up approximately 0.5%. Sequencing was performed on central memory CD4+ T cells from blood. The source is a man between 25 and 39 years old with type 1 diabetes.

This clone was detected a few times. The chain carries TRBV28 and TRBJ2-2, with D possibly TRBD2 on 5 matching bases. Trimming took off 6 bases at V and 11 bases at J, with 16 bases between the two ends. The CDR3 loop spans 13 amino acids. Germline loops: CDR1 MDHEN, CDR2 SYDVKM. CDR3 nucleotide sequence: TGTGCCAGCAGCCCCCCCCACCGGGGAGAGCTGTTTTTT. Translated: CASSPPHRGELFF.

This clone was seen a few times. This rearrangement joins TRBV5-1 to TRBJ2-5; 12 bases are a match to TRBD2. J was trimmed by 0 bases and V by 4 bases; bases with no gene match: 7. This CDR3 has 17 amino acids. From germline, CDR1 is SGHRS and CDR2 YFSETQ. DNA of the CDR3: TGCGCCAGCAGCCAAGGACTAGCGGGGACGTACCAAGAGACCCAGTACTTC. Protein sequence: CASSQGLAGTYQETQYF.

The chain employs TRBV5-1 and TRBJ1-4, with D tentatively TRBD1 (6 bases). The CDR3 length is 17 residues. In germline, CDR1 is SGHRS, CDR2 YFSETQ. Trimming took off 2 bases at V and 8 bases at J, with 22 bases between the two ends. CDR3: CASSFSGTQGLGEKLFF. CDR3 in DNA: TGCGCCAGCAGCTTCTCAGGGACGCAGGGGTTGGGGGAAAAACTGTTTTTT. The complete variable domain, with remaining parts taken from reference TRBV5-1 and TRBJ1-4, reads KAGVTQTPRYLIKTRGQQVTLSCSPISGHRSVSWYQQTPGQGLQFLFEYFSETQRNKGNFPGRFSGRQFSNSRSEMNVSTLELGDSALYLCASSFSGTQGLGEKLFFGSGTQLSVL.

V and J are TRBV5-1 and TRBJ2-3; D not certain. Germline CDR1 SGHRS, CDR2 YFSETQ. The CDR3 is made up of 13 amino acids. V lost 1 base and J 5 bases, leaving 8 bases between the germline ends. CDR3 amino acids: CASSLWRIDTQYF. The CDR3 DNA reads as TGCGCCAGCAGCTTGTGGAGAATAGATACGCAGTATTTT.

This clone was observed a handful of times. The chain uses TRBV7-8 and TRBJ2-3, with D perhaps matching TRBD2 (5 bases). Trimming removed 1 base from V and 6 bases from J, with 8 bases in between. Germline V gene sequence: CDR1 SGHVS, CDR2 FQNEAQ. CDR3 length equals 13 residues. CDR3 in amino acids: CASSLVGGDTQYF. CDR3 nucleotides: TGTGCCAGCAGCTTAGTAGGCGGGGATACGCAGTATTTT. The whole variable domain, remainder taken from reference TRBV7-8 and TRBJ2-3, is GAGVSQSPRYKVAKRGQDVALRCDPISGHVSLFWYQQALGQGPEFLTYFQNEAQLDKSGLPSDRFFAERPEGSVSTLKIQRTQQEDSAVYLCASSLVGGDTQYFGPGTRLTVL.

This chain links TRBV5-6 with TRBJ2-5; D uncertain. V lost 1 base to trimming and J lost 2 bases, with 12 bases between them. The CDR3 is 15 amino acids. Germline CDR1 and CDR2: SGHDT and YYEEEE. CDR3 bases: TGTGCCAGCAGCTTGTTCGCTAAGACTCAAGAGACCCAGTACTTC. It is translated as CASSLFAKTQETQYF.

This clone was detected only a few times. The DNA for the CDR3 is TGTGCCAGCCAGCAGAAAGGAGGTACCGGGGAGCTGTTTTTT. Amino acids: CASQQKGGTGELFF. The chain employs TRBV14 and TRBJ2-2; the D gene is possibly TRBD2 (5 bases). The germline CDR1 and CDR2 sequences are SGHDN and FVKESK. This CDR3 is 14 amino acids long. V lost 8 bases and J lost 5, with 15 bases in between. Variable domain in full (rest from reference TRBV14 and TRBJ2-2): EAGVTQFPSHSVIEKGQTVTLRCDPISGHDNLYWYRRVMGKEIKFLLHFVKESKQDESGMPNNRFLAERTGGTYSTLKVQPAELEDSGVYFCASQQKGGTGELFFGEGSRLTVL.

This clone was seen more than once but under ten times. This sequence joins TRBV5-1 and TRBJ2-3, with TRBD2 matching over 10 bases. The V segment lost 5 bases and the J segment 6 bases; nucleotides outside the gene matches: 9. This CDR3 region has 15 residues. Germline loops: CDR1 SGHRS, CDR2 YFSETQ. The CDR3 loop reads CASRGLATLGDTQYF. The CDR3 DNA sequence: TGCGCCAGCAGGGGACTAGCGACACTTGGGGATACGCAGTATTTT.

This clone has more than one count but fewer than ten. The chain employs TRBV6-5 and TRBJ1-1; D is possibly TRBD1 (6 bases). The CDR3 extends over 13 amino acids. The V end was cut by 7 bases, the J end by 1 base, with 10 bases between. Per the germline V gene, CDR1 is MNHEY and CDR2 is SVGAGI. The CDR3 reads CASTPDRNTEAFF. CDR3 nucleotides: TGTGCCAGCACTCCGGACAGGAACACTGAAGCTTTCTTT.

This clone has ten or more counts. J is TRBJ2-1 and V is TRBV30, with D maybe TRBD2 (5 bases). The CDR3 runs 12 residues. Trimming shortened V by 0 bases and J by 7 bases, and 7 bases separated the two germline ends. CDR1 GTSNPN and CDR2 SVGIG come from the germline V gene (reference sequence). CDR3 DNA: TGTGCCTGGAGTGTAACGGGAAATGAGCAGTTCTTC. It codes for CAWSVTGNEQFF.

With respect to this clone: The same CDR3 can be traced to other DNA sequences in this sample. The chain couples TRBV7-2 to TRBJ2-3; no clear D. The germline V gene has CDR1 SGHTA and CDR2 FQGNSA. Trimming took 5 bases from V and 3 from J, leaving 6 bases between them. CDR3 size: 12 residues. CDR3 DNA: TGTGCCAGCAGCCTTTCGACAGATACGCAGTATTTT. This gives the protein CASSLSTDTQYF. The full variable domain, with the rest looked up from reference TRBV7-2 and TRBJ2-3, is GAGVSQSPSNKVTEKGKDVELRCDPISGHTALYWYRQSLGQGLEFLIYFQGNSAPDKSGLPSDRFSAERTGGSVSTLTIQRTQQEDSAVYLCASSLSTDTQYFGPGTRLTVL.

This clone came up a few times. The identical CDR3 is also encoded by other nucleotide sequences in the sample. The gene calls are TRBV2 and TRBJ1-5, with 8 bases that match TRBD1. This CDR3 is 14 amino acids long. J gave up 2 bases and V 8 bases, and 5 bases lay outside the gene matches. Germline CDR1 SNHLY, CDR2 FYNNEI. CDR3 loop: CASSGTGGNQPQHF. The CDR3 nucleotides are TGTGCCAGCTCCGGGACAGGCGGCAATCAGCCCCAGCATTTT.

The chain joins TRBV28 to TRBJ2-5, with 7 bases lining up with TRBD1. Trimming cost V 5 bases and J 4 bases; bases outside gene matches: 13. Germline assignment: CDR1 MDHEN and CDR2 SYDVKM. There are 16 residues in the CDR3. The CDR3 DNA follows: TGTGCCAGCAGTCCTCTCATCGACAGGGAAGGAGAGACCCAGTACTTC. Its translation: CASSPLIDREGETQYF.

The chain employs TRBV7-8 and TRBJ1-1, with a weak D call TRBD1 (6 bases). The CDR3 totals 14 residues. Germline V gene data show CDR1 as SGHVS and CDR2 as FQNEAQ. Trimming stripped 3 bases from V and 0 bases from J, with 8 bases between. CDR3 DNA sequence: TGTGCCAGCAGCTTGGGACATTTGAACACTGAAGCTTTCTTT. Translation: CASSLGHLNTEAFF.

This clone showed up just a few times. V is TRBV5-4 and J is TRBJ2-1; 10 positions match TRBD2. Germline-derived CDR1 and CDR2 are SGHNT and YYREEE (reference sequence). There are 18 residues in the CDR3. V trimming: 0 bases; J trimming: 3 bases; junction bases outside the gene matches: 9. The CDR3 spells CASSLEFSSGGGYNEQFF. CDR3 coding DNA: TGTGCCAGCAGCTTGGAGTTCTCGAGCGGGGGGGGCTACAATGAGCAGTTCTTC.

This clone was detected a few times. DNA for the CDR3: TGTGCCAGCAGTGTGACAGGGTCGAACACTGAAGCTTTCTTT. This gives the protein CASSVTGSNTEAFF. The chain has TRBV7-3 and TRBJ1-1; 7 nucleotides line up with TRBD1. Per the germline V gene, CDR1 is SGHTA and CDR2 is FQGTGA. The CDR3 contains 14 residues. J gave up 1 base and V 6 bases, and 5 bases lay outside the gene matches.

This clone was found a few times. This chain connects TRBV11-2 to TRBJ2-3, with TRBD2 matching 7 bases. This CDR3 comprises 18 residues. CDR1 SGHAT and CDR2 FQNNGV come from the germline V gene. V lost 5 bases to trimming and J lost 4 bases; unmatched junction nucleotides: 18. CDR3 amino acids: CASSLTRGRGGRADTQYF. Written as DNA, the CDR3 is TGTGCCAGCAGCCTTACCCGGGGACGTGGCGGGAGAGCAGATACGCAGTATTTT.

This CDR3 reads CASSQGLAEKETQYF. For the CDR3, the DNA is TGTGCCAGCAGCCAGGGACTAGCGGAGAAAGAGACCCAGTACTTC. V and J are TRBV7-9 and TRBJ2-5, with 11 bases lining up with TRBD2. V lost 5 bases to trimming and J lost 3 bases; unmatched junction nucleotides: 5. The CDR3 totals 15 residues. The germline CDR1 and CDR2 sequences are SEHNR and FQNEAQ (reference sequence).

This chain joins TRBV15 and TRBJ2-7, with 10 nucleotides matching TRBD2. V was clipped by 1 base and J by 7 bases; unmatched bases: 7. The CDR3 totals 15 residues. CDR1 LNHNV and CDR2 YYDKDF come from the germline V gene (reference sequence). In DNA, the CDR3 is TGTGCCACCAGCAGAGTTCTAGCGGGAGCGAGGGAGCAGTACTTC. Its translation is CATSRVLAGAREQYF.

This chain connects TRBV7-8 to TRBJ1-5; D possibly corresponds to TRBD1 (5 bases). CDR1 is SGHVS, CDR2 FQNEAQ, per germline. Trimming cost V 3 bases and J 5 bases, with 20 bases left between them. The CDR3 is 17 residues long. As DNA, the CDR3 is TGTGCCAGCAGCTTGTCCGGAGGGTCCCGGGGGGATCAGCCCCAGCATTTT. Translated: CASSLSGGSRGDQPQHF.

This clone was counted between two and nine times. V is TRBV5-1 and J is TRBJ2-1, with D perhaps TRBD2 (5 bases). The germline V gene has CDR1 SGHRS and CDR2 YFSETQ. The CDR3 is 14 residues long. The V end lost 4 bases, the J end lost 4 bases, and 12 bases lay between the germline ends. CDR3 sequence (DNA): TGCGCCAGCAGCCCGGACTCCCCGTACAATGAGCAGTTCTTC. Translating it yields CASSPDSPYNEQFF.

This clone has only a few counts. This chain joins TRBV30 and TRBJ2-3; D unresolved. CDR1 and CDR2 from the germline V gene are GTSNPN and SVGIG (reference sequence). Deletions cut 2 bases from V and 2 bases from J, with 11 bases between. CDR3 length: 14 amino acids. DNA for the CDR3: TGTGCCTGGAGTCAAAACGACTTCACAGATACGCAGTATTTT. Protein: CAWSQNDFTDTQYF. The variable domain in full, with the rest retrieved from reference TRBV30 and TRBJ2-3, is SQTIHQWPATLVQPVGSPLSLECTVEGTSNPNLYWYRQAAGRGLQLLFYSVGIGQISSEVPQNLSASRPQDRQFILSSKKLLLSDSGFYLCAWSQNDFTDTQYFGPGTRLTVL.

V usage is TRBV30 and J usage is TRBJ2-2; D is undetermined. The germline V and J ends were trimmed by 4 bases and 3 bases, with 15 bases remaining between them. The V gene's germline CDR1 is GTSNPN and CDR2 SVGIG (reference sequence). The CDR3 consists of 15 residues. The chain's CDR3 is CAWKLWSWDTGELFF. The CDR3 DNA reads TGTGCCTGGAAGCTGTGGAGTTGGGACACCGGGGAGCTGTTTTTT.

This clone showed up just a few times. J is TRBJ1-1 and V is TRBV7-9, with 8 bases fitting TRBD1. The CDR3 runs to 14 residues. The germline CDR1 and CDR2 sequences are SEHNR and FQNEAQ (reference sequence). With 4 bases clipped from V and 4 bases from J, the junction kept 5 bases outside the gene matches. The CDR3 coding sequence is TGTGCCAGCAGCTCCCGGACAGGGCTCACTGAAGCTTTCTTT. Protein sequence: CASSSRTGLTEAFF.

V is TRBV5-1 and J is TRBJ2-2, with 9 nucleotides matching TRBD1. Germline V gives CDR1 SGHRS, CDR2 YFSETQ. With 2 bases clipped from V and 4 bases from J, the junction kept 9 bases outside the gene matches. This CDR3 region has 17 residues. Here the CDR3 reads CASSLARTGATTGELFF. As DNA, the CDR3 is TGCGCCAGCAGCTTAGCCCGGACAGGGGCGACCACCGGGGAGCTGTTTTTT.

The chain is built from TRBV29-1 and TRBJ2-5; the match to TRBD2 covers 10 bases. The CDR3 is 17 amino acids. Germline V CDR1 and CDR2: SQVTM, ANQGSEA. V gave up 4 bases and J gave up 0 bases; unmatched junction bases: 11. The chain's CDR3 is CSVVFTAGGADQETQYF. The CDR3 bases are TGCAGCGTTGTATTTACAGCGGGAGGGGCGGACCAAGAGACCCAGTACTTC. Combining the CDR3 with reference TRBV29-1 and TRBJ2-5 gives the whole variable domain SAVISQKPSRDICQRGTSLTIQCQVDSQVTMMFWYRQQPGQSLTLIATANQGSEATYESGFVIDKFPISRPNLTFSTLTVSNMSPEDSSIYLCSVVFTAGGADQETQYFGPGTRLLVL.

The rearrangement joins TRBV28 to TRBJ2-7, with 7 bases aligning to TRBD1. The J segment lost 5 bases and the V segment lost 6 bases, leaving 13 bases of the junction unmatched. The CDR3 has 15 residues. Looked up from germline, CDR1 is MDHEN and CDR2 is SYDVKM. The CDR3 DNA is TGTGCCAGCAGCTTGACCGGGACAGTAAGGAACGAGCAGTACTTC. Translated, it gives CASSLTGTVRNEQYF. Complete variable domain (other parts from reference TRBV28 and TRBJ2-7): DVKVTQSSRYLVKRTGEKVFLECVQDMDHENMFWYRQDPGLGLRLIYFSYDVKMKEKGDIPEGYSVSREKKERFSLILESASTNQTSMYLCASSLTGTVRNEQYFGPGTRLTVT.

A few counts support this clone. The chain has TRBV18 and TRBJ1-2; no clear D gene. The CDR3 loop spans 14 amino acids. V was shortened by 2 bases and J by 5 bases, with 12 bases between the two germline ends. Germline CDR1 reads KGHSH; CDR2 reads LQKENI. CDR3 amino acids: CASSPAISPYGYTF. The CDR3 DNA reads TGTGCCAGCTCACCAGCGATATCCCCTTATGGCTACACCTTC. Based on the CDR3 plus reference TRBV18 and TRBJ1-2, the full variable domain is NAGVMQNPRHLVRRRGQEARLRCSPMKGHSHVYWYRQLPEEGLKFMVYLQKENIIDESGMPKERFSAEFPKEGPSILRIQQVVRGDSAAYFCASSPAISPYGYTFGSGTRLTVV.

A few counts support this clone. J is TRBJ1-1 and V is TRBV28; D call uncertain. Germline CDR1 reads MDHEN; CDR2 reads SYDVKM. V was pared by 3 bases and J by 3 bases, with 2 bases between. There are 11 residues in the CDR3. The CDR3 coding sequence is TGTGCCAGCAGTTTCGACACTGAAGCTTTCTTT. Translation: CASSFDTEAFF.

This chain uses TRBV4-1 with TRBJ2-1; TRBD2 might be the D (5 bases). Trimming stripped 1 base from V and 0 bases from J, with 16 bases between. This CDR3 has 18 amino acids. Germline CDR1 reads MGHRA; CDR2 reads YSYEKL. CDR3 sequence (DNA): TGCGCCAGCAGCCAAGCTAATCTGATAGCGAGCTCCTACAATGAGCAGTTCTTC. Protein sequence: CASSQANLIASSYNEQFF.